This TCR beta chain was sequenced during a study of spatial heterogeneity in lung cancer. Study context: Each time, sequencing found more beta-chain sequences than alpha-chain sequences.

All TCR cDNA molecules were individually tagged with a unique molecular identifier. In TCRdb, the 5' RACE reads were re-called with MiXCR into one record per CDR3 protein. Among roughly 5,000 distinct CDR3 sequences listed, 2.5% to 3% were seen once. Time point specified: sample taken at primary tumor resection. Samples came from 60 to 75 TRACERx patients with untreated early-stage lung cancer. Whole RNA was taken from tumor, nontumor lung or frozen PBMC; it was then sequenced unsorted. V lost 0 bases and J 15 bases, leaving 12 bases between the germline ends. Germline loops: CDR1 SEHNR, CDR2 FQNEAQ (reference sequence). The CDR3 runs 12 residues. By share of the sample, this clonotype is medium-sized (0.01 to 0.1%).

V and J are TRBV7-9 and TRBJ2-1; D is unclear. The specimen was normal lung tissue next to the tumor, collected at surgery. This clonotype originated in a male donor with early-stage non-small cell lung cancer. The CDR3 DNA sequence: TGTGCCAGCAGCTTAGCCTCAGGTAGTCCGTTCTTC. Its protein product is CASSLASGSPFF.